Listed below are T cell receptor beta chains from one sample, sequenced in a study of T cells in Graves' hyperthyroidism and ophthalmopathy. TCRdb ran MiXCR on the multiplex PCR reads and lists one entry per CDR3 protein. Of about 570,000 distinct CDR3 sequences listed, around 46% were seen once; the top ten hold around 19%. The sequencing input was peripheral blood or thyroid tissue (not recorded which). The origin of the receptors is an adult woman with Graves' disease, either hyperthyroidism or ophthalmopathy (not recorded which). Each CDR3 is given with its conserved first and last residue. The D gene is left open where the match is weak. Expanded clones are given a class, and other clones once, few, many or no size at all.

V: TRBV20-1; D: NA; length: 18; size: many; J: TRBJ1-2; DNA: TGCAGTGCTAGAAACCCAACTCGTGACGGTTTGACTAACTATGGCTACACCTTC; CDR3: CSARNPTRDGLTNYGYTF
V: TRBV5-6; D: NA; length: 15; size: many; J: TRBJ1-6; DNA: TGTGCCAGCAGCTTGATCACGGATTATAATTCACCCCTCCACTTT; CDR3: CASSLITDYNSPLHF
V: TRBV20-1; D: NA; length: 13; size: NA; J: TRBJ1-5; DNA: TGCAGTGCTGTCGCCGCCGCCAGTCAGCCCCAGCATTTT; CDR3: CSAVAAASQPQHF
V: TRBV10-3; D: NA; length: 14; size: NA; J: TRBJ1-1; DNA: TGTGCCACTCGGGGGGGGGGGCTCGACACTGAAGCTTTCTTT; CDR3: CATRGGGLDTEAFF
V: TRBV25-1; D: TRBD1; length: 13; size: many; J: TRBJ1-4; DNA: TGTGCCAGCAACGACAGGGTTAACGAAAAACTGTTTTTT; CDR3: CASNDRVNEKLFF
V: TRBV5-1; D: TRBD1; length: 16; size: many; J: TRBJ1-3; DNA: TGCGCCAGCAGCAATATCGCACAGGGGGCTGGAAACACCATATATTTT; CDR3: CASSNIAQGAGNTIYF
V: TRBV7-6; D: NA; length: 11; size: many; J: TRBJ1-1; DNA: TGTGCCAGCAGCTCTAAGTTTGAAGCTTTCTTT; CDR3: CASSSKFEAFF
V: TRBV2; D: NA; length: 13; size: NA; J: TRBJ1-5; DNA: TGTGCTAAGACAAGTTCTAGCAATCAGCCCCAGCATTTT; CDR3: CAKTSSSNQPQHF
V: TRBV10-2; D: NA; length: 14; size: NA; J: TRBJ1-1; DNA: TGCGCCAGCTCCCCGGGAGGTTCGAACACTGAAGCTTTCTTT; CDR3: CASSPGGSNTEAFF
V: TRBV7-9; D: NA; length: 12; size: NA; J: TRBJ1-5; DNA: TGTGCCAGCAGCTATGGCGATCAGCCCCAGCATTTT; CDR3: CASSYGDQPQHF
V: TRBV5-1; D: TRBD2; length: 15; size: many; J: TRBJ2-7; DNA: TGCGCCAGCAGCTTAGCGGGGCTGAGCTCCTACGAGCAGTACTTC; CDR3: CASSLAGLSSYEQYF
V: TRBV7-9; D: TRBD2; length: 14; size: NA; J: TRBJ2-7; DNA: TGTGCCAGCAGGGAATCGGGAGGGTCCTACGAGCAGTACTTC; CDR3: CASRESGGSYEQYF
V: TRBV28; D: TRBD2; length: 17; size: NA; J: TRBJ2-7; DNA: TGTGCCAGCAGTTTACGGCTAGCGGGAGGGAGATCCTACGAGCAGTACTTC; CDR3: CASSLRLAGGRSYEQYF
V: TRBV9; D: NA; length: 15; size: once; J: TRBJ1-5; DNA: TGTGCCAGCAGCTTAAACACGAATAGCAATCAGCCCCAGCATTTT; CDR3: CASSLNTNSNQPQHF
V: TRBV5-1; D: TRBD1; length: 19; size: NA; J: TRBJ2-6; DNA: TGCGCCAGCAGCATGGCACTCGGGACAGGATTGGCTGGGGCCAACGTCCTGACTTTC; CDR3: CASSMALGTGLAGANVLTF
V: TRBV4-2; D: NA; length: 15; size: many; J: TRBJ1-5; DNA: TGTGCCAGCAGCCAGATACAGGGAAGCAATCAGCCCCAGCATTTT; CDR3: CASSQIQGSNQPQHF
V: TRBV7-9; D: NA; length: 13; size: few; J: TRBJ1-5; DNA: TGTGCCAGCGGGGGTAATAGCAATCAGCCCCAGCATTTT; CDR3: CASGGNSNQPQHF
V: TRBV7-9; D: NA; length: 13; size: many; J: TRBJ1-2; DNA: TGTGCCGCCAAACCCCCCCCAGACGATGGCTACACCTTC; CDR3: CAAKPPPDDGYTF
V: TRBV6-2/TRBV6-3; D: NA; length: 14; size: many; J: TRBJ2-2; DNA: TGTGCCAGCAGATTCAGACCCCTCACCGGGGAGCTGTTTTTT; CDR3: CASRFRPLTGELFF
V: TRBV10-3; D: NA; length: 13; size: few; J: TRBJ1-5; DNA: TGTGCCATCAGTGGTGACCACGGCCAGCCCCAGCATTTT; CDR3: CAISGDHGQPQHF
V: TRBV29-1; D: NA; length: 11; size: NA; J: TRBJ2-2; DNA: TGCAGCTTTACGGATCGCGGGGAGCTGTTTTTT; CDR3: CSFTDRGELFF
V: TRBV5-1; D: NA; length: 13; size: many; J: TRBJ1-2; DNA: TGCGCCAGCAGCACCCGGGACAACTATGGCTACACCTTC; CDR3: CASSTRDNYGYTF
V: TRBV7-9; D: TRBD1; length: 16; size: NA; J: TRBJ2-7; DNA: TGTGCCAGCAGTTTGGGATCCACAGGGACAGGGCTCGAGCAGTACTTC; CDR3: CASSLGSTGTGLEQYF
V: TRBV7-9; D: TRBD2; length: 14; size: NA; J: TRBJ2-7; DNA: TGTGCCAGCAGCTTAGCGCGGGTAGCGGGCGAGCAGTACTTC; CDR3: CASSLARVAGEQYF
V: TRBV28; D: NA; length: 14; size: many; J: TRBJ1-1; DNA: TGTGCCAGCAGTTTAATAGGGGTAAAGACTGAAGCTTTCTTT; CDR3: CASSLIGVKTEAFF
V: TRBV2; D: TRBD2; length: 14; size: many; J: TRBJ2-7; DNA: TGTGCCAGCAGGTCCACTAGCGGGGGCTACGAGCAGTACTTC; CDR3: CASRSTSGGYEQYF
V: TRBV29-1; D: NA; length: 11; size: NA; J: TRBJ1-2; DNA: TGCAGCGTTGCAGGGGCTAATGGCTACACCTTC; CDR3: CSVAGANGYTF